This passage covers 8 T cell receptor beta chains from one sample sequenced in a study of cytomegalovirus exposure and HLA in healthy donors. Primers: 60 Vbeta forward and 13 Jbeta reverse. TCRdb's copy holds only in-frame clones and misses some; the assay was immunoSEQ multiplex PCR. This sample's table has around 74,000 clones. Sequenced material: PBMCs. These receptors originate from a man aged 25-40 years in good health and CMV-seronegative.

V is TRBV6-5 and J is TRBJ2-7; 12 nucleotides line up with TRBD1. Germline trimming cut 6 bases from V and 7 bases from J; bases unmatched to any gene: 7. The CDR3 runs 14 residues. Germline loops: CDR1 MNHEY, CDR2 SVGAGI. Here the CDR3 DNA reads TGTGCCAGCAGCCACCGGGACAGGGGGCGGGAGCAGTACTTC. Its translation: CASSHRDRGREQYF.

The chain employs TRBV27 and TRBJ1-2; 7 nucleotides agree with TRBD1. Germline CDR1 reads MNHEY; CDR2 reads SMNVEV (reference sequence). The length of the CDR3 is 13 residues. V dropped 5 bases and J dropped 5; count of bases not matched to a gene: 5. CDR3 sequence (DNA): TGTGCCAGCAGTGCGGGACAGCTATATGGCTACACCTTC. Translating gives CASSAGQLYGYTF.

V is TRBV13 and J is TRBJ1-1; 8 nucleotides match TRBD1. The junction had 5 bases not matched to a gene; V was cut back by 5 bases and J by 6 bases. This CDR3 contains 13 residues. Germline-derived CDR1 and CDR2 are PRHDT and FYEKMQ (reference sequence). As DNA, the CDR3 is TGTGCCAGCAGCCTGGACAGGGTGGCTGAAGCTTTCTTT. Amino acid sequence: CASSLDRVAEAFF.

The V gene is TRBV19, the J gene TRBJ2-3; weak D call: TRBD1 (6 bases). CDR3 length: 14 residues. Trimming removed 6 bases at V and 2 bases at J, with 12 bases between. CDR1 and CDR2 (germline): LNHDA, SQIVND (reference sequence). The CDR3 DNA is TGTGCCAGTAGGACCCGGACAGACACAGATACGCAGTATTTT. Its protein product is CASRTRTDTDTQYF.

The CDR3 bases are TGCGCCAGCAGCGCTGACACCTCTAGCACAGATACGCAGTATTTT. The encoded protein is CASSADTSSTDTQYF. This rearrangement joins TRBV5-1 to TRBJ2-3; D not resolved. The CDR3 has 15 amino acids. The germline V gene encodes CDR1 SGHRS and CDR2 YFSETQ. V lost 4 bases and J lost 0, with 12 bases in between.

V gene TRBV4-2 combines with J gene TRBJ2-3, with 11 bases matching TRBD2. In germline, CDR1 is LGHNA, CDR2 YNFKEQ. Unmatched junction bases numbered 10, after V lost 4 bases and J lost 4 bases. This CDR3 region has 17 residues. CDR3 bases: TGTGCCAGCAGCCCGGGGACTAGCGGTTTTCTGGCAGATACGCAGTATTTT. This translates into CASSPGTSGFLADTQYF.

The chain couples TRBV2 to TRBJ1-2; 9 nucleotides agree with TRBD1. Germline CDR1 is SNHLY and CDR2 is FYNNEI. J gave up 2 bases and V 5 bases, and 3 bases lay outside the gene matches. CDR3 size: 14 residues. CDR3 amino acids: CASSLTGGNYGYTF. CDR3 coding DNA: TGTGCCAGCAGTCTGACAGGGGGGAACTATGGCTACACCTTC.

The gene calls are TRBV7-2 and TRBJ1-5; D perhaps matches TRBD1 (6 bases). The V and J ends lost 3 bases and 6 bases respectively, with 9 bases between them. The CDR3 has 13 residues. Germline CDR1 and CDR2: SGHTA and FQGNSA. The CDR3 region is CASSFGQIQPQHF. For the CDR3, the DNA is TGTGCCAGCAGCTTCGGACAGATTCAGCCCCAGCATTTT.